This T cell receptor beta chain came from a study of T-cell reconstitution after alpha-beta-depleted transplantation in children. Germline CDR1 SNHLY, CDR2 FYNNEI. V was trimmed by 4 bases and J by 2 bases, leaving 8 bases between them. The CDR3 has 13 amino acids. TCRbeta library preparation incorporated unique molecular identifiers. TCRdb reprocessed the PCR reads with MiXCR, giving one entry per CDR3 protein. Of around 200,000 distinct CDR3 sequences listed, about 15% are singletons. Findings and limits, study-wide: The authors attributed T-cell counts and diversity one year after transplant mostly to newly produced T cells. The study traced high day-60 TCRbeta diversity in some patients to surviving recipient T cells and thymic progenitors. Where alpha-beta T cells came from about two months after transplant was reportedly several hundred expanded graft clones.

This clonotype was seen only a few times. Its antigen remains unknown. The chain is built from TRBV2 and TRBJ1-1; D call uncertain. This clonotype originated in a male patient under 10 years old who had a stem cell transplant for acute lymphoblastic leukemia, so the T cells may come from the graft donor. The starting material was PBMCs, mostly from graft donor cells, obtained 360 days after TCRalphabeta/CD19-depleted stem cell transplant. The CDR3 nucleotides are TGTGCCAGCAGTGTTTACGGAAACACTGAAGCTTTCTTT. It is translated as CASSVYGNTEAFF.